This T cell receptor (beta chain) was sequenced for a study of blood T cell repertoires in COVID-19. Overall study: COVID-19 samples from acute and convalescent phases originated in the United States, Italy and Spain. The cDNA or gDNA used as material had been derived from T cells, B-cell-depleted T cells, or PBMCs.

Study processing details: Amplification of reference gene primers provided the estimated nucleated cell counts. Produced via immunoSEQ multiplex PCR; TCRdb's table is partial and in-frame only. The V and J calls and the clone size are those of that table, but D and trimming were determined from the DNA. The data show roughly 330,000 clones, with around 89% seen just once and roughly 4% held by the top ten. The CDR3 sequence is 14 residues long. V gave up 4 bases and J gave up 3 bases, with 11 bases separating them. Germline V gene lookup returns CDR1 SGHTA and CDR2 FQGNSA. This clonotype was sampled from a woman aged 45 to 65 with active or convalescent COVID-19. The sequenced sample was peripheral blood. V and J are TRBV7-2 and TRBJ2-3; tentatively, D is TRBD1 (5 bases). The CDR3 sequence: CASSSRELTDTQYF. DNA for the CDR3: TGTGCCAGCAGCTCCAGGGAACTAACAGATACGCAGTATTTT.